A selection of T cell receptor beta chains follows, all from one sample in a study of T cell repertoires in cytomegalovirus infection. TCRdb analysed the reads with MiXCR anew, one entry per CDR3 protein. The repertoire holds about 740,000 distinct CDR3 sequences, with roughly a third as singletons. Sequenced input: PBMCs. The receptors were sampled from a human donor in good health (CMV status not recorded). Some clones in this sample may be carry-over from other donors' samples. The CDR3 runs from the conserved cysteine through the conserved F or W. The D gene is left open where the match is weak. The size field is filled for only some rows; it gives once, few, many or a size class.

>TRBV7-8|few|TRBJ2-1|-
TGTGCCAGCAGCTTAATGGGGGGAGATGAGCAGTTCTTC
CASSLMGGDEQFF
>TRBV12-3/TRBV12-4|-|TRBJ1-3|-
TGTGCCAGCAGTTTACCTGTTGGAAACACCATATATTTT
CASSLPVGNTIYF
>TRBV6-1|-|TRBJ2-3|-
TGTGCCAGCAGTTATAGGGGCCTAATCACAGATACGCAGTATTTT
CASSYRGLITDTQYF
>TRBV7-9|-|TRBJ1-6|-
TGTGCCAGCAGCGGACGCGGACAAAAGAGCTCCTATAATTCACCCCTCCACTTT
CASSGRGQKSSYNSPLHF
>TRBV12-3/TRBV12-4|few|TRBJ1-1|-
TGTGCCAGCAGGCGGAGGGATGTTGGTGGTGCTTTCTTT
CASRRRDVGGAFF
>TRBV7-8|-|TRBJ2-3|-
TGTGCCAGCAGCAACAGCCCGGGGCCCAACACAGATACGCAGTATTTT
CASSNSPGPNTDTQYF
>TRBV7-2|many|TRBJ1-2|-
TGTGCCAGCAGCTTAGACCCCGCCCCCGCAGTGGACTATGGCTACACCTTC
CASSLDPAPAVDYGYTF
>TRBV7-9|once|TRBJ2-2|TRBD2
TGTGCCAGCAGCTTAGCGGTGTTAGCGGGGGACACCGGGGAGCTGTTTTTT
CASSLAVLAGDTGELFF
>TRBV19|few|TRBJ1-2|-
TGTGCCAGTAGTATCGGGAGTTCTTTAAACTATGGCTACACCTTC
CASSIGSSLNYGYTF
>TRBV29-1|few|TRBJ1-1|TRBD1
TGCAGCGCCGCAGGGGGGGGGAGCACTGAAGCTTTCTTT
CSAAGGGSTEAFF
>TRBV28|-|TRBJ1-6|-
TGTGCCAGCAGGACATATAATTCACCCCTCCACTTT
CASRTYNSPLHF
>TRBV6-6|-|TRBJ1-1|-
TGTGCCAGCAGGGAAGGTGGACGGTACACTGAATCTTTCTTT
CASREGGRYTESFF
>TRBV28|-|TRBJ1-1|-
TGTGCCAGCAGTTCCCCCGCACCGAACACTGAAGCTTTCTTT
CASSSPAPNTEAFF
>TRBV29-1|many|TRBJ2-6|-
TGCAGCGTTGTGGGGGAGTCCGGTTCCCTCTCTGGGGCCAACGTCCTGACTTTC
CSVVGESGSLSGANVLTF
>TRBV28|few|TRBJ2-7|-
TGTGCCAGCAGCCGAACCGGGACTTTCTACGAGCAGTACTTC
CASSRTGTFYEQYF
>TRBV7-6|-|TRBJ2-3|-
TGTGCCAGCAGCACGAGCGTGAGGGCAGATACGCAGTATTTT
CASSTSVRADTQYF
>TRBV7-9|-|TRBJ2-1|TRBD2
TGTGCCAGCAGCTTACTAGCGGGGGCGCAAACCGGCGATGAGCAGTTCTTC
CASSLLAGAQTGDEQFF
>TRBV7-2|-|TRBJ2-5|TRBD2
TGTGCCAGCAGCCCCCAAAGCGGGGGTCGGTGGGAGACCCAGTACTTC
CASSPQSGGRWETQYF
>TRBV11-2|-|TRBJ2-3|TRBD2
TGTGCCAGCAGCTTAGTGTTTGGGGGAGGGCCTTTAGATACGCAGTATTTT
CASSLVFGGGPLDTQYF
>TRBV27|-|TRBJ1-5|-
TGTGCCAGCAGTTATGTGAGTGGGTCCGAGCCCCAGCATTTT
CASSYVSGSEPQHF
>TRBV5-5|-|TRBJ1-5|TRBD1
TGTGCCAGCAGCTTGGGTACAGGGGGCATTAATCAGCCCCAGCATTTT
CASSLGTGGINQPQHF
>TRBV27|few|TRBJ2-1|TRBD2
TGTGCCAGCAGACCTATAAGACCGGGAGGGGATGAGCAGTTCTTC
CASRPIRPGGDEQFF
>TRBV18|-|TRBJ1-4|TRBD1
TGTGCCAGCTCACCACGTCCGGAACAGGGGAAAAATGAAAAACTGTTTTTT
CASSPRPEQGKNEKLFF
>TRBV7-2|many|TRBJ2-1|-
TGTGCCAGCAGCTTAAGGCCCCGGGGGAGCTCCTACAATGAGCAGTTCTTC
CASSLRPRGSSYNEQFF
>TRBV28|few|TRBJ1-3|-
TGTGCCAGCAGTTTTCCGGACAGAGTTAGAAACACCATATATTTT
CASSFPDRVRNTIYF
>TRBV20-1|few|TRBJ1-5|-
TGCAGTGCTCAACGCTCCTGGACAGATCAGCCCCAGCATTTT
CSAQRSWTDQPQHF
>TRBV28|-|TRBJ2-3|-
TGTGCCAGCAGTGAACAGACCGATACGCAGTATTTT
CASSEQTDTQYF
>TRBV7-2|many|TRBJ2-3|-
TGTGCCAGCAGCTTAGTGGCGGTTGCAGTGAGTGGTAGCACAGATACGCAGTATTTT
CASSLVAVAVSGSTDTQYF
>TRBV6-5|-|TRBJ1-6|-
TGTGCCAGCAGCCGCTGGACAGACTACTATAATTCACCCCTCCACTTT
CASSRWTDYYNSPLHF
>TRBV19|-|TRBJ2-1|TRBD2
TGTGCCAGTAGTAACTCCGGGACTAGCTTCTTGAGCTCCTACAATGAGCAGTTCTTC
CASSNSGTSFLSSYNEQFF
>TRBV7-2|many|TRBJ1-5|-
TGTGCCAGCAGCTCCGACGGAAACAATCAGCCCCAGCATTTT
CASSSDGNNQPQHF
>TRBV29-1|-|TRBJ2-5|-
TGCAGCGTGAGAACGGGTGGGGAGACCCAGTACTTC
CSVRTGGETQYF
>TRBV28|few|TRBJ1-6|-
TGTGCCAGCAGTTTACAGACGAATTCACCCCTCCACTTT
CASSLQTNSPLHF
>TRBV6-1|few|TRBJ2-7|TRBD1
TGTGCCAGCACCTATTACAGGGGATATCACGAGCAGTACTTC
CASTYYRGYHEQYF
>TRBV20-1|-|TRBJ2-7|TRBD2
TGCAGTGCTCTAGCGGAGAGCTCCTACGAGCAGTACTTC
CSALAESSYEQYF
>TRBV6-6|-|TRBJ2-7|TRBD2
TGTGCCAGCAGTTACCGCTCGGGACTAGCGGGGGAGGTCGGCGAGCAGTACTTC
CASSYRSGLAGEVGEQYF
>TRBV28|few|TRBJ1-5|TRBD1
TGTGCCAGCAGCCTCCTGGGACAGGAATATCAGCCCCAGCATTTT
CASSLLGQEYQPQHF
>TRBV10-3|few|TRBJ2-3|-
TGTGCCATCAATGCGGGGGATACGCAGTATTTT
CAINAGDTQYF
>TRBV28|-|TRBJ2-7|TRBD2
TGTGCCAGCAGCGGACTAGCGGGGTACTACGAGCAGTACTTC
CASSGLAGYYEQYF
>TRBV25-1|many|TRBJ1-6|-
TGTGCCAGCAGTGACGGGAATTCACCCCTCCACTTT
CASSDGNSPLHF
>TRBV28|few|TRBJ1-3|-
TGTGCCAGCAGTCCCTCCATCGTCAGGGTCTCTGGAAACACCATATATTTT
CASSPSIVRVSGNTIYF
>TRBV25-1|many|TRBJ2-5|TRBD2
TGTGCCAGCAGTCCCAAGCGGGGCCCGCCCCAGACCCAGTACTTC
CASSPKRGPPQTQYF
>TRBV27|many|TRBJ2-1|TRBD2
TGTGCCAGCAGTTTCCTAGCGGGAGGCTACGGTGAGCAGTTCTTC
CASSFLAGGYGEQFF
>TRBV29-1|-|TRBJ2-1|-
TGCAGCGTTGAAGATAGGGGTGGCAGGCCTAGGAGGAATGAGCAGTTCTTC
CSVEDRGGRPRRNEQFF
>TRBV7-8|many|TRBJ2-7|-
TGTGCCAGCAGCTTAGCCTCCTCCTACGAGCAGTACTTC
CASSLASSYEQYF
>TRBV20-1|few|TRBJ1-2|-
TGCAGTGCTAAGGGCGGGGGCCCGCTCCTTCAAAACTATGGCTACACCTTC
CSAKGGGPLLQNYGYTF
>TRBV5-3|-|TRBJ2-3|TRBD1
TGTGCCAGCAGCTTGTCGGGACAGGGGCATTACCGCGCGCAGTATTTT
CASSLSGQGHYRAQYF
>TRBV5-5|-|TRBJ2-1|-
TGTGCCAGCAGCCTCGGGATTCACAATGAGCAGTTCTTC
CASSLGIHNEQFF
>TRBV10-3|-|TRBJ2-7|-
TGTGCCATCAGTCCCAGTGGGGACCCCTGGGAGCAGTACTTC
CAISPSGDPWEQYF
>TRBV4-1|-|TRBJ1-2|-
TGCGCCAGCAGCCAAGCTGTGGACGATGGCTACACCTTC
CASSQAVDDGYTF
>TRBV6-5|-|TRBJ2-1|-
TGTGCCAGCAGTCCTGCAATCGAGGGGGGGCCCTACAATGAGCAGTTCTTC
CASSPAIEGGPYNEQFF
>TRBV7-6|-|TRBJ1-5|-
TGTGCCAGCAGCCTCCGGGGACGGCCCCAGCATTTT
CASSLRGRPQHF
>TRBV5-6|-|TRBJ1-4|-
TGTGCCAGCAGCTTGTGGGAAACTAATGAAAAACTGTTTTTT
CASSLWETNEKLFF
>TRBV6-6|-|TRBJ2-7|-
TGTGCCACCCTAATCCGTAACGACACAACGAACTACTACTACGAGCAGTACTTC
CATLIRNDTTNYYYEQYF
>TRBV7-2|many|TRBJ2-1|TRBD2
TGTGCCAGCAGCTTAGTCCCGACTAGCGGGAGAGGCGACAATGAGCAGTTCTTC
CASSLVPTSGRGDNEQFF
>TRBV4-3|-|TRBJ1-5|TRBD1
TGCGCCAGCAGCCAAGATCGGACAGGCAATAGCAATCAGCCCCAGCATTTT
CASSQDRTGNSNQPQHF
>TRBV9|-|TRBJ2-1|TRBD2
TGTGCCAGCAGCGCCGAGGGACTATCTCTCGAGCAGTTCTTC
CASSAEGLSLEQFF
>TRBV27|few|TRBJ2-7|TRBD1
TGTGCCAGCAGTTCACCGGGACAGGTCTCACGCGAGCAGTACTTC
CASSSPGQVSREQYF
>TRBV7-8|many|TRBJ2-7|-
TGTGCCAGCAGCCCCAAAACAGGGACTCAAAACTACGAGCAGTACTTC
CASSPKTGTQNYEQYF